Listed below are T cell receptor beta chains from one sample, sequenced in a study of T cells after yellow fever vaccination. TCRdb re-derived calls from the 5' RACE reads in MiXCR, one entry per CDR3 protein. The sample lists around 350,000 distinct CDR3 sequences, around 6.5% occurring once. The source was PBMCs, collected 5 days after the yellow fever booster vaccination. These receptors were obtained from a man aged 30 to 45 who received the YFV17D yellow fever vaccine. The CDR3 runs from the conserved cysteine through the conserved F or W. The order of the fields is J gene, V gene, clone size, D gene, CDR3 protein, CDR3 DNA. The D gene is left open where the match is weak. Size is stated for part of the rows, as once, few or many counts, or as a class when the clone is expanded.

J: TRBJ2-7; V: TRBV6-1; size: NA; D: TRBD2; CDR3: CASKTSGSSYEQYF; DNA: TGTGCCAGCAAGACTAGCGGGAGCAGCTACGAGCAGTACTTC
J: TRBJ2-7; V: TRBV10-3; size: few; D: TRBD1; CDR3: CAISGGGTGEGEQYF; DNA: TGTGCCATCAGTGGGGGAGGGACAGGGGAGGGGGAGCAGTACTTC
J: TRBJ2-5; V: TRBV9; size: NA; D: TRBD2; CDR3: CASSVGSGRSTRETQYF; DNA: TGTGCCAGCAGCGTAGGTAGCGGGAGGTCCACCAGGGAGACCCAGTACTTC
J: TRBJ2-5; V: TRBV9; size: many; D: NA; CDR3: CASSVVGGGETQYF; DNA: TGTGCCAGCAGCGTAGTGGGAGGAGGCGAGACCCAGTACTTC
J: TRBJ1-1; V: TRBV20-1; size: NA; D: NA; CDR3: CSARDSAGTEAFF; DNA: TGCAGTGCTAGAGATTCTGCGGGCACTGAAGCTTTCTTT
J: TRBJ2-5; V: TRBV7-3; size: NA; D: TRBD2; CDR3: CASSNQGLAGFMETQYF; DNA: TGTGCCAGCAGCAACCAGGGACTAGCGGGATTTATGGAGACCCAGTACTTC
J: TRBJ1-2; V: TRBV27; size: few; D: NA; CDR3: CASRSQGRNYGYTF; DNA: TGTGCCAGCAGAAGTCAAGGGAGAAACTATGGCTACACCTTC
J: TRBJ2-1; V: TRBV29-1; size: NA; D: NA; CDR3: CSVEEGLYNEQFF; DNA: TGCAGCGTTGAAGAGGGGTTGTACAATGAGCAGTTCTTC
J: TRBJ1-6; V: TRBV25-1; size: few; D: TRBD1; CDR3: CASRTGQGESPLHF; DNA: TGTGCCAGCAGGACAGGACAGGGGGAATCACCCCTCCACTTT
J: TRBJ2-2; V: TRBV19; size: few; D: NA; CDR3: CASTRGSPGELFF; DNA: TGTGCCAGTACCCGAGGGAGCCCCGGGGAGCTGTTTTTT
J: TRBJ2-1; V: TRBV7-6; size: NA; D: TRBD2; CDR3: CASSLAAGLAGNEQFF; DNA: TGTGCCAGCAGCTTAGCCGCGGGACTAGCGGGCAATGAGCAGTTCTTC
J: TRBJ1-2; V: TRBV4-3; size: NA; D: NA; CDR3: CASSHRGVENGYTF; DNA: TGCGCCAGCAGCCACCGGGGGGTTGAAAATGGCTACACCTTC
J: TRBJ2-5; V: TRBV20-1; size: NA; D: NA; CDR3: CSAPLETQYF; DNA: TGCAGTGCACCCTTGGAGACCCAGTACTTC
J: TRBJ2-6; V: TRBV5-1; size: few; D: NA; CDR3: CASSSGVQFTGANVLTF; DNA: TGCGCCAGCAGCTCGGGGGTCCAATTTACTGGGGCCAACGTCCTGACTTTC
J: TRBJ2-2; V: TRBV7-2; size: many; D: NA; CDR3: CASSQRNTGELFF; DNA: TGTGCCAGCAGCCAACGGAACACCGGGGAGCTGTTTTTT
J: TRBJ2-7; V: TRBV27; size: many; D: NA; CDR3: CASSLDPSYEQYF; DNA: TGTGCCAGCAGTTTGGACCCTTCCTACGAGCAGTACTTC
J: TRBJ2-2; V: TRBV7-2; size: many; D: NA; CDR3: CASSLDPTGELFF; DNA: TGTGCCAGCAGCTTAGATCCAACCGGGGAGCTGTTTTTT
J: TRBJ1-1; V: TRBV20-1; size: NA; D: TRBD1; CDR3: CSARDQQGVTEAFF; DNA: TGCAGTGCTAGAGATCAGCAGGGGGTCACTGAAGCTTTCTTT
J: TRBJ1-3; V: TRBV29-1; size: NA; D: TRBD1; CDR3: CSVGQGSSGNTIYF; DNA: TGCAGCGTCGGACAGGGGAGCTCTGGAAACACCATATATTTT
J: TRBJ2-1; V: TRBV5-5; size: NA; D: TRBD1; CDR3: CASTPWPGGFDEQFF; DNA: TGTGCCAGCACCCCCTGGCCAGGGGGCTTCGATGAGCAGTTCTTC
J: TRBJ2-5; V: TRBV13; size: NA; D: NA; CDR3: CASSRDFGETQYF; DNA: TGTGCCAGCAGCCGGGACTTCGGGGAGACCCAGTACTTC
J: TRBJ2-7; V: TRBV4-2; size: few; D: TRBD2; CDR3: CASSQDTRLAGRYEQYF; DNA: TGTGCCAGCAGCCAAGATACGAGATTAGCGGGACGCTACGAGCAGTACTTC
J: TRBJ2-2; V: TRBV9; size: many; D: TRBD2; CDR3: CASSVWEGGELFF; DNA: TGTGCCAGCAGCGTATGGGAGGGGGGGGAGCTGTTTTTT
J: TRBJ2-1; V: TRBV20-1; size: NA; D: TRBD2; CDR3: CSARRSGRPYNEQFF; DNA: TGCAGTGCTCGACGTAGCGGGAGACCATACAATGAGCAGTTCTTC
J: TRBJ2-7; V: TRBV7-2; size: few; D: NA; CDR3: CASSLGRIVSYEQYF; DNA: TGTGCCAGCAGCTTAGGTCGGATTGTTTCCTACGAGCAGTACTTC
J: TRBJ2-3; V: TRBV5-1; size: NA; D: NA; CDR3: CAGSLEVGDTQYF; DNA: TGCGCCGGCAGCTTGGAAGTGGGAGATACGCAGTATTTT
J: TRBJ2-7; V: TRBV5-1; size: many; D: NA; CDR3: CASSLAPANEQYF; DNA: TGCGCCAGCAGCTTGGCCCCGGCCAACGAGCAGTACTTC
J: TRBJ2-1; V: TRBV14; size: many; D: TRBD1; CDR3: CASRGTGFNEQFF; DNA: TGTGCCAGCAGGGGGACAGGATTCAATGAGCAGTTCTTC
J: TRBJ2-1; V: TRBV7-2; size: many; D: NA; CDR3: CASSFGVDYNEQFF; DNA: TGTGCCAGCTCGTTTGGGGTGGACTACAATGAGCAGTTCTTC
J: TRBJ1-2; V: TRBV11-2; size: NA; D: NA; CDR3: CASSLDRSDIGNGYTF; DNA: TGTGCCAGCAGCTTAGATAGATCGGACATCGGGAATGGCTACACCTTC
J: TRBJ2-2; V: TRBV4-3; size: NA; D: TRBD1; CDR3: CASSQTTGDTGELFF; DNA: TGCGCCAGCAGCCAGACAACAGGGGACACCGGGGAGCTGTTTTTT
J: TRBJ2-7; V: TRBV6-2/TRBV6-3; size: many; D: NA; CDR3: CASAEWRDYSYEQYF; DNA: TGTGCCAGCGCGGAGTGGCGGGATTACTCCTACGAGCAGTACTTC
J: TRBJ2-7; V: TRBV23-1; size: NA; D: NA; CDR3: CASSQSEGPLAYEQYF; DNA: TGCGCCAGCAGTCAATCAGAGGGCCCTCTGGCCTACGAGCAGTACTTC
J: TRBJ2-3; V: TRBV12-3/TRBV12-4; size: few; D: NA; CDR3: CASSFGVGSITDTQYF; DNA: TGTGCCAGCAGTTTCGGGGTTGGTAGCATCACAGATACGCAGTATTTT
J: TRBJ2-7; V: TRBV7-2; size: NA; D: NA; CDR3: CASSYLQGGPDEQYF; DNA: TGTGCCAGCAGCTACCTCCAGGGTGGCCCAGATGAGCAGTACTTC
J: TRBJ1-6; V: TRBV5-1; size: few; D: NA; CDR3: CASSPRGGDNSPLHF; DNA: TGCGCCAGCAGCCCCCGAGGCGGGGATAATTCACCCCTCCACTTT
J: TRBJ2-2; V: TRBV7-8; size: many; D: NA; CDR3: CASSTRGTHTGELFF; DNA: TGTGCCAGCAGCACCCGCGGGACTCACACCGGGGAGCTGTTTTTT
J: TRBJ1-3; V: TRBV12-3/TRBV12-4; size: NA; D: NA; CDR3: CASIEGRFQSLDSIYF; DNA: TGTGCCAGCATAGAAGGCCGGTTCCAATCTTTAGACTCCATATATTTT
J: TRBJ2-7; V: TRBV3-1; size: NA; D: TRBD2; CDR3: CASCLGAGAAYEQYF; DNA: TGTGCCAGCTGCCTAGGGGCGGGAGCCGCCTACGAGCAGTACTTC
J: TRBJ2-2; V: TRBV7-9; size: NA; D: NA; CDR3: CASSFPTGPNTGELFF; DNA: TGTGCCAGCAGCTTTCCCACAGGACCGAACACCGGGGAGCTGTTTTTT
J: TRBJ2-2; V: TRBV5-1; size: NA; D: TRBD2; CDR3: CAGSPTLAGATGELFF; DNA: TGCGCCGGCAGCCCCACTCTTGCGGGAGCAACCGGGGAGCTGTTTTTT
J: TRBJ2-1; V: TRBV7-2; size: many; D: NA; CDR3: CASSSGMMHEQFF; DNA: TGTGCCAGCAGCTCCGGTATGATGCATGAGCAGTTCTTC
J: TRBJ2-3; V: TRBV7-2; size: many; D: TRBD1; CDR3: CASSLVRGQDTQYF; DNA: TGTGCCAGCAGCTTAGTCAGGGGGCAGGATACGCAGTATTTT
J: TRBJ2-5; V: TRBV4-2; size: few; D: NA; CDR3: CASSQAAGETQYF; DNA: TGTGCCAGCAGCCAGGCGGCGGGGGAGACCCAGTACTTC
J: TRBJ2-7; V: TRBV20-1; size: NA; D: TRBD2; CDR3: CSAPIALAGSYEQYF; DNA: TGCAGTGCCCCGATAGCACTAGCGGGCTCCTACGAGCAGTACTTC
J: TRBJ2-3; V: TRBV2; size: NA; D: TRBD2; CDR3: CACSSSLLAGANTDTQYF; DNA: TGTGCCTGCAGTTCTTCCCTTTTAGCGGGAGCGAACACAGATACGCAGTATTTT
J: TRBJ2-4; V: TRBV24-1; size: few; D: NA; CDR3: CATSDGGTAKNIQYF; DNA: TGTGCCACCAGTGATGGCGGGACAGCCAAAAACATTCAGTACTTC
J: TRBJ1-4; V: TRBV7-8; size: few; D: NA; CDR3: CASSLINTDVEKLFF; DNA: TGTGCCAGCAGCTTAATTAATACAGATGTTGAAAAACTGTTTTTT
J: TRBJ2-7; V: TRBV10-2; size: few; D: TRBD2; CDR3: CASSKTGTSEYEQYF; DNA: TGCGCCAGCAGTAAGACCGGGACTAGCGAGTACGAGCAGTACTTC
J: TRBJ2-5; V: TRBV7-9; size: many; D: NA; CDR3: CASSARTDWKTQYF; DNA: TGTGCCAGCAGCGCCCGGACAGACTGGAAGACCCAGTACTTC